This is a list of T cell receptor beta chains from one sample in a study of blood T cell repertoires in COVID-19. Method: immunoSEQ multiplex PCR; TCRdb's copy keeps in-frame clones and lacks some. Here the sample spans 250,000 to 350,000 clones, approximately 91% being singletons. Sequenced input: peripheral blood. The receptors stem from a woman between 40 and 55 years old who had recovered from COVID-19. The CDR3 runs from the conserved cysteine through the conserved F or W. The D gene is left open where the match is weak. Clone size appears in some rows only: once, few, many, or a class for an expanded clone.

>.|TRBJ1-5|TRBD1|TRBV7-2
TGTGCCAGCAGCCTCGGGGACAGGGATAGCAATCAGCCCCAGCATTTT
CASSLGDRDSNQPQHF
>.|TRBJ2-2|TRBD2|TRBV30
TGTGCCTGGAGCGGACTAGCGGGGCTGAACACCGGGGAGCTGTTTTTT
CAWSGLAGLNTGELFF
>.|TRBJ1-1|.|TRBV4-1
TGCGCCAGCCCCACAGGGACTGAAGCTTTCTTT
CASPTGTEAFF
>.|TRBJ1-1|TRBD1|TRBV3-1/TRBV3-2
TGTGCCAGCAGCCCCACAGGGGGCGCTGAAGCTTTCTTT
CASSPTGGAEAFF
>.|TRBJ2-5|.|TRBV3-1/TRBV3-2
TGTGCCAGCAGCCAAGATCTGGGCCCGGGGGTCCAAGAGACCCAGTACTTC
CASSQDLGPGVQETQYF
>.|TRBJ1-4|TRBD1|TRBV6-5
TGTGCCAGCAATGGGGACAGAGGAGGTGAAAAACTGTTTTTT
CASNGDRGGEKLFF
>.|TRBJ2-1|TRBD2|TRBV11-2
TGTGCCAGCAGCTTAGGTCCGCCTAGCGGGTACAATGAGCAGTTCTTC
CASSLGPPSGYNEQFF
>.|TRBJ1-4|TRBD1|TRBV19
TGTGCCAGCAAGGACAGGGGGCTTGGTAATGAAAAACTGTTTTTT
CASKDRGLGNEKLFF
>.|TRBJ2-1|TRBD2|TRBV9
TGTGCCAGCAGCGTGGGTCTAGCGGGAGGGTTGTCCTACAATGAGCAGTTCTTC
CASSVGLAGGLSYNEQFF
>once|TRBJ2-2|.|TRBV11-2
TGTGCCAGCAGCTCCCGACTATTTCATTCGAACACCGGGGAGCTGTTTTTT
CASSSRLFHSNTGELFF
>.|TRBJ2-2|.|TRBV28
TGTGCCAGCATCGGCAGGGTGGCCACCGGGGAGCTGTTTTTT
CASIGRVATGELFF
>.|TRBJ2-3|.|TRBV11-2
TGTGCCAGCAGCTTAGAGATGACCTGGGCCGATACGCAGTATTTT
CASSLEMTWADTQYF
>.|TRBJ1-2|.|TRBV28
TGTGCCAGTACGACAGGCCCAAACTATGGCTACACCTTC
CASTTGPNYGYTF
>.|TRBJ2-7|TRBD1|TRBV6-5
TGTGCCAGCAGTTCCCCCGGGACAGGGAAAGACGAGCAGTACTTC
CASSSPGTGKDEQYF
>once|TRBJ1-3|.|TRBV6-5
TGTGCCAGCATTAGCTCTGGAAACACCATATATTTT
CASISSGNTIYF
>.|TRBJ2-7|.|TRBV5-1
TGCGCCAGCAGCTCGACAGCCGGCTCCTACGAGCAGTACTTC
CASSSTAGSYEQYF
>.|TRBJ2-1|.|TRBV18
TGTGCCAGCTCACCCCCGGGGTCCGGGGAACACAATGAGCAGTTCTTC
CASSPPGSGEHNEQFF